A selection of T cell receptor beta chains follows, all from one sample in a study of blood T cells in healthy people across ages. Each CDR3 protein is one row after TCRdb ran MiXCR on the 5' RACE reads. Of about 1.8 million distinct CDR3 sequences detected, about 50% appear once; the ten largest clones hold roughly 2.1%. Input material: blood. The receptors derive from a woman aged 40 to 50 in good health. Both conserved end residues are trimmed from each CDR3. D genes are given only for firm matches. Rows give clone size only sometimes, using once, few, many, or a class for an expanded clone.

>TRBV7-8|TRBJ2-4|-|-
ASTLYGRGENIQY
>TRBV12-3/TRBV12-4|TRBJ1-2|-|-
ASSISGLRNYT
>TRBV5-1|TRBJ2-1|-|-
ASSLGRGSDEQF
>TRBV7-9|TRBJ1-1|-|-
ASKTVEAF
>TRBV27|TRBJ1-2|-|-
ASSPTSGRLISLLYGYT
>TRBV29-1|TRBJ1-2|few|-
SVSTRGPTGYGYT
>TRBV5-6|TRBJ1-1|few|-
ASSLGVVNTEAF
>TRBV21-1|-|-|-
ASSRDRELQETQF
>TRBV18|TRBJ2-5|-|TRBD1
ASSPPGQGKTQY
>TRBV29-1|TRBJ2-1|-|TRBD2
SVEATSGVYNEQF
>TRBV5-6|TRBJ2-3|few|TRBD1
ASSLGRGRADTQY
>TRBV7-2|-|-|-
ASSAVRGYEQY
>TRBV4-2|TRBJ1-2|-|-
ASSQEDGYYGYT
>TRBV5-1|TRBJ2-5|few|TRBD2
ASSTRLAGGMMQETQY
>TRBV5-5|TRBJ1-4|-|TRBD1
ASSSTGDVEKLF
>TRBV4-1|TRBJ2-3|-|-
ASSQFFRGLMVDTQY
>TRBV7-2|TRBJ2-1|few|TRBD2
ASSLVAGYEQF
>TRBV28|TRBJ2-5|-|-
ASSWTVSEQY
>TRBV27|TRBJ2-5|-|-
ASSRSWTIGGETQY
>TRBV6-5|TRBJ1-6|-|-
ASSFVGDSYNSPLH
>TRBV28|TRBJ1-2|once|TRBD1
AILTGDGYT
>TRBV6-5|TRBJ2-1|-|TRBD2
ASTPTSGGEQF
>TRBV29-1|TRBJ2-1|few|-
SVDYEQF
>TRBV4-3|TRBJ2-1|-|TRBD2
ASSLDLRGDEQF
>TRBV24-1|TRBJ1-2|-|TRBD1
ATSDPGTGRGYT
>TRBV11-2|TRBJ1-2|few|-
ASWGGTYGYT
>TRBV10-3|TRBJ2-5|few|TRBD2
AISERGDQETQY
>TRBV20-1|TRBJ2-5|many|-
SATQDLQETQY
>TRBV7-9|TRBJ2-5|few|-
ASSSSGFKETQY
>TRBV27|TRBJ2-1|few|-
ASSLSLGYGEQF
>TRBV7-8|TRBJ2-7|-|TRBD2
ASGRSQGTSLAYEQY
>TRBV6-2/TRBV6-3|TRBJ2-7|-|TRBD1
ASGPGQGQFYEQY
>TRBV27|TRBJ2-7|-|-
ATKRGGRVGEQY
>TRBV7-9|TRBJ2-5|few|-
ASSFSGAVAETQY
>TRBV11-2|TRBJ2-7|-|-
ASSLDPGGAYEQY
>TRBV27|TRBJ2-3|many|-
ASSLGTADTQY
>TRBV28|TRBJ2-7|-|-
ASRFSGTYEQY
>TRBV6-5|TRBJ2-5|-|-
ASSYVKQTQETQY
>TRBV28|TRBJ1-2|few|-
ATPRGAGLEGYT
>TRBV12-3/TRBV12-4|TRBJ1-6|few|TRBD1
ASSFGDRSYSPLH
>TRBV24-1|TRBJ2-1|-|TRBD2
ATSGVEGLADYNEQF
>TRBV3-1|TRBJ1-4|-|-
ASSQEWGTEKLF
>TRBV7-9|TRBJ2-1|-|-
ASSLEDWRF
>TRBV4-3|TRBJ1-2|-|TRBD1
ASSQDGWQGEGYT
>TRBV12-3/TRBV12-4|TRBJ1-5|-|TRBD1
ASSLDVGEGARQPQH
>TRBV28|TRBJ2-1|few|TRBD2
ASSLWSSGGSYNEQF
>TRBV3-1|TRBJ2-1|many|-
ASSQGAGEISYNEQF
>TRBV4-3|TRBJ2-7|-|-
ASSSGRGRYEQY
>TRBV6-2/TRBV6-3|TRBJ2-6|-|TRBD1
ASSLQGAAQSGANVLT
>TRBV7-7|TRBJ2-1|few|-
ASSPGTAAAGEQF
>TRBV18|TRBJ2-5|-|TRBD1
ASSRGDRGTQETQY
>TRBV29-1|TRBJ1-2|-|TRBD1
SIYGPAKKQGEYYGYT